Shown below are 23 T cell receptor beta chains from a single sample sequenced in a study of blood T cell repertoires in COVID-19. Some clones are missing from TCRdb's copy, which holds only in-frame ones; the method was immunoSEQ multiplex PCR. The data contain roughly 300,000 clones, less than 90% of them singletons. The sequencing input was PBMCs or T cells enriched from blood (not recorded which). These receptors originate from a woman in her 30s who had recovered from COVID-19.

CDR3 region: CASSLTSDDVNEQFF. The CDR3 region has the DNA TGTGCCAGCAGCCTTACTAGCGATGATGTCAATGAGCAGTTCTTC. The chain employs TRBV7-2 and TRBJ2-1; TRBD2 matches at 7 bases. Germline V gene lookup returns CDR1 SGHTA and CDR2 FQGNSA. The CDR3 covers 15 residues. Unmatched junction bases numbered 10, after V lost 5 bases and J lost 6 bases.

In its sample, this clone was seen once. V and J are TRBV30 and TRBJ1-3; D gene ambiguous. Per germline, CDR1 GTSNPN and CDR2 SVGIG (reference sequence). The CDR3 length is 12 residues. Trimming took 0 bases from V and 4 from J, leaving 4 bases between them. In DNA form, the CDR3 reads TGTGCCTGGAGTGTTCCAGGAAACACCATATATTTT. Translating gives CAWSVPGNTIYF.

This clone was counted a single time. The genes are TRBV7-2 and TRBJ1-4; D is uncertain. The CDR3 extends over 15 amino acids. Trimming left V 1 base short and J 3 bases short, with 9 bases between. Germline loops: CDR1 SGHTA, CDR2 FQGNSA. The CDR3 DNA follows: TGTGCCAGCAGCTTAGATAGCAGCGCTAATGAAAAACTGTTTTTT. Protein product: CASSLDSSANEKLFF. Variable domain in full (rest from reference TRBV7-2 and TRBJ1-4): GAGVSQSPSNKVTEKGKDVELRCDPISGHTALYWYRQSLGQGLEFLIYFQGNSAPDKSGLPSDRFSAERTGGSVSTLTIQRTQQEDSAVYLCASSLDSSANEKLFFGSGTQLSVL.

This clone was seen a single time. The chain recombines TRBV5-6 with TRBJ2-2; D remains ambiguous. This CDR3 region has 14 residues. Germline-derived CDR1 and CDR2 are SGHDT and YYEEEE. V was pared by 4 bases and J by 6 bases, with 13 bases between. The CDR3 bases are TGTGCCAGCAGCCCAGGCCCAAACCCCGGGGAGCTGTTTTTT. It specifies CASSPGPNPGELFF.

The chain is built from TRBV5-4 and TRBJ1-2; tentative D call: TRBD1 (6 bases). Germline loops: CDR1 SGHNT, CDR2 YYREEE (reference sequence). CDR3 length: 14 residues. V lost 1 base and J 4 bases, leaving 11 bases between the germline ends. The CDR3 here is CASSLTGSSYGYTF. The CDR3 region has the DNA TGTGCCAGCAGCTTGACAGGGAGCAGCTATGGCTACACCTTC. Filled out from reference TRBV5-4 and TRBJ1-2, the complete variable domain reads ETGVTQSPTHLIKTRGQQVTLRCSSQSGHNTVSWYQQALGQGPQFIFQYYREEENGRGNFPPRFSGLQFPNYSSELNVNALELDDSALYLCASSLTGSSYGYTFGSGTRLTVV.

Only a few counts were recorded for this clone. This chain uses TRBV11-3 with TRBJ2-1, with TRBD2 matching over 9 bases. The V segment lost 5 bases and the J segment 5 bases; nucleotides outside the gene matches: 7. The germline CDR1 and CDR2 sequences are SGHNT and YENEEA. This CDR3 is 15 amino acids long. This CDR3 reads CASSPRLADNNEQFF. The CDR3 bases are TGTGCCAGCAGCCCTAGACTAGCGGACAACAATGAGCAGTTCTTC.

This sequence joins TRBV6-1 and TRBJ2-7, with 7 bases fitting TRBD2. Per germline, CDR1 MNHNS and CDR2 SASEGT. Trimming cost V 2 bases and J 1 base; bases outside gene matches: 5. CDR3 length equals 15 residues. In nucleotides, the CDR3 is TGTGCCAGCAGTGAACAGGGAGGGGCTTCCTACGAGCAGTACTTC. Its translation is CASSEQGGASYEQYF.

V and J are TRBV30 and TRBJ1-1, with D perhaps TRBD1 (5 bases). Germline values: CDR1 GTSNPN, CDR2 SVGIG (reference sequence). This CDR3 has 17 amino acids. V was shortened by 3 bases and J by 2 bases, with 22 bases between the two germline ends. The CDR3 DNA is TGTGCCTGGAGCAGGGACCGAACGCCCGGGGGAAACACTGAAGCTTTCTTT. It codes for CAWSRDRTPGGNTEAFF.

The chain combines TRBV7-9 with TRBJ1-2; D uncertain. The CDR3 loop spans 12 amino acids. Germline V gene sequence: CDR1 SEHNR, CDR2 FQNEAQ (reference sequence). The ends were cut back, 1 base at V and 6 bases at J, with 6 bases in the middle. The CDR3 DNA reads TGTGCCAGCAGCTTAGTACGGGATGGCTACACCTTC. Residues: CASSLVRDGYTF.

The rearrangement links TRBV30 to TRBJ2-3, with 7 positions matching TRBD1. This CDR3 contains 13 residues. Germline CDR1 and CDR2: GTSNPN and SVGIG (reference sequence). Losses at the gene ends were 0 bases for V and 7 bases for J; bases not matched to a gene: 4. The CDR3 spells CAWSVLTGHTQYF. The CDR3 nucleotides read TGTGCCTGGAGTGTACTGACAGGGCATACGCAGTATTTT.

This clone was seen a handful of times. This chain connects TRBV7-8 to TRBJ2-5, with a weak D call TRBD2 (6 bases). The V end lost 5 bases, the J end lost 5 bases, and 12 bases lay between the germline ends. Looked up from germline, CDR1 is SGHVS and CDR2 is FQNEAQ. The CDR3 loop spans 13 amino acids. DNA of the CDR3: TGTGCCAGCAGCCCTAGCGTACGGGAGACCCAGTACTTC. This codes for CASSPSVRETQYF.

This clone has more than one count but fewer than ten. This chain links TRBV12-3 or TRBV12-4 with TRBJ2-7, with 8 nucleotides matching TRBD1. Trimming took 4 bases from V and 6 from J; bases not matched to a gene: 5. The length of the CDR3 is 13 residues. The CDR3 loop reads CASSSRTGLEQYF. DNA for the CDR3: TGTGCCAGCAGTTCCCGGACAGGGCTCGAGCAGTACTTC.

The chain recombines TRBV20-1 with TRBJ2-5, with 10 bases aligning to TRBD2. Germline CDR1 and CDR2: DFQATT and SNEGSKA (reference sequence). The ends lost 3 bases at V and 5 bases at J; junction bases unmatched: 9. The CDR3 loop spans 15 amino acids. CDR3 DNA: TGCAGTGCTAGTAGCGGGGGGTTTGCGGGCGAGACCCAGTACTTC. This sequence encodes CSASSGGFAGETQYF.

This clone was seen only once. The CDR3 DNA reads as TGCGCCAGCAGCCTTAGTCCGATCGCTAACTATGGCTACACCTTC. Amino acids: CASSLSPIANYGYTF. V usage is TRBV5-1 and J usage is TRBJ1-2; D is ambiguous. This CDR3 has 15 residues. Germline CDR1 is SGHRS and CDR2 is YFSETQ. Trimming took off 4 bases at V and 0 bases at J, with 13 bases between the two ends.

This chain connects TRBV6-1 to TRBJ1-5; D is perhaps TRBD1 (6 bases). The ends were cut back, 4 bases at V and 0 bases at J, with 13 bases in the middle. CDR1 and CDR2 from the germline V gene are MNHNS and SASEGT. The CDR3 is 16 amino acids. The CDR3 DNA sequence: TGTGCCAGCAGTGCCTTTCAACAGGGTAGCAATCAGCCCCAGCATTTT. This codes for CASSAFQQGSNQPQHF.

V gene TRBV7-5 combines with J gene TRBJ1-3. TRBV7-5 is a listed pseudogene. The CDR3 consists of 13 residues. This CDR3 reads CVRSLERRDTIYF. In DNA form, the CDR3 reads TGTGTCAGAAGCTTAGAAAGGAGGGACACCATATATTTT.

The chain links TRBV14 to TRBJ1-2; TRBD1 agrees at 9 bases. V lost 4 bases, J lost 8 bases, and 8 bases stayed unmatched. Germline CDR1 SGHDN, CDR2 FVKESK. The CDR3 has 14 residues. The DNA for the CDR3 is TGTGCCAGCAGCCGGGACAGGGACGCCCTCGGCTACACCTTC. Amino acids: CASSRDRDALGYTF.

A few counts support this clone. This rearrangement joins TRBV13 to TRBJ2-7; 10 bases agree with TRBD2. Germline V gene sequence: CDR1 PRHDT, CDR2 FYEKMQ (reference sequence). The CDR3 length is 15 residues. Losses at the gene ends were 5 bases for V and 1 base for J; bases not matched to a gene: 5. As DNA, the CDR3 is TGTGCCAGCAGCCCACCTAGCGGGGGTTCCTACGAGCAGTACTTC. This encodes CASSPPSGGSYEQYF.

This clone was seen only a few times. The CDR3 here is CASSPLGTGTDYGYTF. CDR3 sequence (DNA): TGTGCCAGCTCACCACTAGGGACAGGGACGGACTATGGCTACACCTTC. The V call is TRBV18, the J call TRBJ1-2; 9 bases agree with TRBD1. The CDR3 consists of 16 residues. The V gene's germline CDR1 is KGHSH and CDR2 LQKENI. V gave up 1 base and J gave up 3 bases; unmatched junction bases: 6.

There are a few counts of this clone. The chain is built from TRBV5-8 and TRBJ2-2; 8 nucleotides align to TRBD1. Trimming at V came to 4 bases and at J to 7 bases, leaving 6 bases not matched to a gene. The CDR3 length is 14 residues. Germline CDR1 reads SGHTS; CDR2 reads YDEGEE. The CDR3 is CASSLLDRGGELFF. The CDR3 DNA reads TGTGCCAGCAGCCTCCTCGACAGGGGCGGGGAGCTGTTTTTT.

This clone appeared many times. The chain carries TRBV5-6 and TRBJ1-2; D ambiguous. The germline CDR1 and CDR2 sequences are SGHDT and YYEEEE. The CDR3 totals 13 residues. The ends were cut back, 5 bases at V and 3 bases at J, with 11 bases in the middle. The CDR3 sequence: CASRRFGDYGYTF. CDR3 nucleotide sequence: TGTGCCAGCAGACGTTTCGGGGACTATGGCTACACCTTC.

This rearrangement joins TRBV11-2 to TRBJ1-6; 8 positions agree with TRBD1. This CDR3 contains 15 residues. Germline-derived CDR1 and CDR2 are SGHAT and FQNNGV. V was pared by 6 bases and J by 9 bases, with 10 bases of the junction left unmatched. DNA for the CDR3: TGTGCCAGCAGAGCCGCCCAGGGGGCTGTTTCACCCCTCCACTTT. Its translation: CASRAAQGAVSPLHF.

The chain has TRBV5-1 and TRBJ2-5, with D possibly matching TRBD1 (5 bases). Germline assignment: CDR1 SGHRS and CDR2 YFSETQ. The CDR3 has 17 amino acids. With 1 base removed from V and 0 bases from J, the gap between germline ends came to 16 bases. Written as DNA, the CDR3 is TGCGCCAGCAGCTTGATACCCCAGGGAACGTACCAAGAGACCCAGTACTTC. Translation: CASSLIPQGTYQETQYF.